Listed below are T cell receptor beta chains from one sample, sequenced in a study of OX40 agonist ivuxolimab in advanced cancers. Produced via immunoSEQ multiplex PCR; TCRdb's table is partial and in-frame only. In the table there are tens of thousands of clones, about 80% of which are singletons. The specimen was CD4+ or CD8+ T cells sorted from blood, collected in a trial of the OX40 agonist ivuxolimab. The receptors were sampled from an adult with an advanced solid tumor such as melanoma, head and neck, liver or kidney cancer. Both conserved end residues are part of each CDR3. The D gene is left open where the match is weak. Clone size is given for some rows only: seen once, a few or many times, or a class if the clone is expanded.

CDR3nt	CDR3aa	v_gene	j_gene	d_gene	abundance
TGTGCCTGGACGGCGGATCAGAACACCGGGGAGCTGTTTTTT	CAWTADQNTGELFF	TRBV30	TRBJ2-2	.	.
TGTGCCGGAGACTTAAAGAGGAATAATGAGCAGTTCTTC	CAGDLKRNNEQFF	TRBV30	TRBJ2-1	.	.
TGTGCCGTTGGACAAGACAGGGGGCTCGGCTACACCTTC	CAVGQDRGLGYTF	TRBV7-7	TRBJ1-2	TRBD1	.
TGTGCCAGTAGAAATTGGGAACAGCCCCAGCATTTT	CASRNWEQPQHF	TRBV19	TRBJ1-5	.	.
TGTGCCAGCAGCGGTAAACTAGCGGGGGAGGATACGCAGTATTTT	CASSGKLAGEDTQYF	TRBV9	TRBJ2-3	TRBD2	.
TGCAGCGTTGAAGAGGCAGGTGGAAACACCATATATTTT	CSVEEAGGNTIYF	TRBV29-1	TRBJ1-3	.	.
TGTGCTAGCAGCGTTGGGAGGGAAGAGACCCAGTACTTC	CASSVGREETQYF	TRBV7-7	TRBJ2-5	TRBD2	few
TGTGCCAGCAGTCGACTAGCGGGAAGGGACGAGCAGTACTTC	CASSRLAGRDEQYF	TRBV2	TRBJ2-7	TRBD2	.
TGTGCCAGCGGGGGACAGGGGGCCGGGGAGACCCAGTACTTC	CASGGQGAGETQYF	TRBV6-1	TRBJ2-5	TRBD1	.
TGTGCCAGCTCACCCGTGGACAGGAGTCAAGAGACCCAGTACTTC	CASSPVDRSQETQYF	TRBV18	TRBJ2-5	TRBD1	.
TGTGCCAGCAGTCCCTATTCGGGAAAACTGTTTTTT	CASSPYSGKLFF	TRBV28	TRBJ1-4	.	.
TGTGCCAGCGCTATCTTGAGGTACGAGCAGTACTTC	CASAILRYEQYF	TRBV6-5	TRBJ2-7	.	.
TGTGCCAGCAGTGGGTCTATAAACTATGGCTACACCTTC	CASSGSINYGYTF	TRBV19	TRBJ1-2	.	.
TGTGCCAGCAGCTTAGATCCCCGGACACGATGGAGCTCCTACAATGAGCAGTTCTTC	CASSLDPRTRWSSYNEQFF	TRBV11-3	TRBJ2-1	.	.
TGTGCCAGCAGGGGTTTTGCAGATACGCAGTATTTT	CASRGFADTQYF	TRBV28	TRBJ2-3	.	.
TGTGCCAGCAGTGGGACGCGAGGTAGCACAGATACGCAGTATTTT	CASSGTRGSTDTQYF	TRBV27	TRBJ2-3	.	.
TGTGCCAGCAGTGCGGAAAGCGGGCGATCCTACGAGCAGTACTTC	CASSAESGRSYEQYF	TRBV9	TRBJ2-7	.	.
TGTGCCAGCAGTAAACAGCCCCAGCATTTT	CASSKQPQHF	TRBV6-5	TRBJ1-5	.	.
TGTGCCAGCAGTAGCGGGTCGCAAGAGACCCAGTACTTC	CASSSGSQETQYF	TRBV5-6	TRBJ2-5	TRBD2	.
TGTGCCAGCAGCGTAACCCCCGAACCGGGATGGGCTTTCTTT	CASSVTPEPGWAFF	TRBV9	TRBJ1-1	.	.
TGTGCCACCCGCTCCGGGACAGATAGCAATCAGCCCCAGCATTTT	CATRSGTDSNQPQHF	TRBV10-3	TRBJ1-5	TRBD1	.
TGTGCCACCTCCCTAGGACTAGCGGGAGTCCTAGGGGAGACCCAGTACTTC	CATSLGLAGVLGETQYF	TRBV19	TRBJ2-5	TRBD2	.
TGTGCCAGCAGCTTACATCGCCAGGGGGCGTACAATGAGCAGTTCTTC	CASSLHRQGAYNEQFF	TRBV7-8	TRBJ2-1	TRBD1	.
TGTGCCAGCAGCTCCCGTGGGGGCTCGACCGAGCAGTACTTC	CASSSRGGSTEQYF	TRBV7-2	TRBJ2-7	.	once
TGCAGCGTTGAAAGGAGACAGGTCTCTGGAAACACCATATATTTT	CSVERRQVSGNTIYF	TRBV29-1	TRBJ1-3	.	.
TGTGCCAGCAGCTTGGACCGGGACAGGGGTCACGAGCAGTACTTC	CASSLDRDRGHEQYF	TRBV5-6	TRBJ2-7	TRBD1	.
TGCGCCAGCAGCCAAGATCTCGCCAGGGTTGAGACCCAGTACTTC	CASSQDLARVETQYF	TRBV4-1	TRBJ2-5	.	.
TGTGCCAGCAGTTTAAGAAGGGGGAAGAGGTCGGGAGGGCCAAGAGATACGCAGTATTTT	CASSLRRGKRSGGPRDTQYF	TRBV28	TRBJ2-3	TRBD2	.
TGTGCCAGCAGCTCCTCAGGGGCATTCACTCACTACGAGCAGTACTTC	CASSSSGAFTHYEQYF	TRBV7-2	TRBJ2-7	.	.
TGTGCCAGCAGTGACAACAGGGGAAACACCATATATTTT	CASSDNRGNTIYF	TRBV6-4	TRBJ1-3	.	.
TGTGCCAGTGCGGCAGGGGTTGGAAACACCATATATTTT	CASAAGVGNTIYF	TRBV19	TRBJ1-3	.	.